Included here is one T cell receptor (beta chain) sequence, with context. Vbeta (60) and Jbeta (13) primers were used in the PCR. Data came from immunoSEQ multiplex PCR; TCRdb stores just in-frame clones and leaves some out. The table shows fewer than 250,000 clones, with more than 75% occurring only once. The data are from a study of cytomegalovirus exposure and HLA in healthy donors. Trimming cost V 0 bases and J 4 bases, with 7 bases left between them. CDR3 length: 14 residues. Germline V gene lookup returns CDR1 SGHDT and CDR2 YYEEEE. Material: PBMCs. This chain links TRBV5-6 with TRBJ1-4; D might be TRBD1 (5 bases). The sequence came from a man aged 35-49 years in good health and CMV-seropositive. CDR3 region: CASSLAQGNEKLFF. CDR3 coding DNA: TGTGCCAGCAGCTTGGCCCAGGGTAATGAAAAACTGTTTTTT.